The subject of this entry is one TCR beta chain. Antigen unknown. Germline V gene lookup returns CDR1 PRHDT and CDR2 FYEKMQ (reference sequence). The CDR3 contains 17 residues. The junction had 18 bases not matched to a gene; V was cut back by 5 bases and J by 9 bases. These data originate in a study of radiation and T cells in renal cell carcinoma. Overall study: Nephrectomy followed 15 Gy stereotactic body radiation by 4 weeks. Study-level findings and limits: Top tumor clonotypes rose in blood 2 weeks post-radiation, then contracted. Without pretreatment biopsies, baseline tumor clonotype presence was undetermined.

This sample's time point: blood 2 weeks post-SBRT. Sample treatment: 15 Gy SBRT to primary tumor, nephrectomy 4 weeks later. Radiation-treated patients gave blood at baseline, week 2 and week 4. The protocol was immunoSEQ multiplex PCR, while the TCRdb copy is restricted to in-frame clones and leaves out a portion. Of some 130,000 clones in the sample, approximately 75% are singletons; the top ten hold around 1.8%. This sequence originates from a woman in her sixties or seventies with renal cell carcinoma. The specimen comprised blood, sampled from a patient whose treatment included radiotherapy and nephrectomy. The rearrangement joins TRBV13 to TRBJ2-1; 8 nucleotides align to TRBD2. The CDR3 nucleotides are TGTGCCAGCAGCCTACAGTCGTACAGCGGGAGAAGGAGTGAGCAGTTCTTC. Protein: CASSLQSYSGRRSEQFF.